These T cell receptor beta chains were read from a single sample in a study of human T cells and chemical hapten exposure. TCRdb itself ran the RACE reads through MiXCR, one entry per CDR3 protein. The sample contains tens of thousands of distinct CDR3 sequences, roughly 11% of which appear only once. The sample consisted of whole blood, taken in connection with sensitization to the hapten diphenylcyclopropenone (DPC). These receptors all come from a woman in her fifties or sixties with alopecia areata. Some clones in this sample may be carry-over from other donors' samples. Each CDR3 is given with its conserved first and last residue. The D gene is left open where the match is weak. The listing skips clone size in some rows; elsewhere it reads once, few, many or a size class.

TGTGCCAGCACCCTCCGCGTGGCGAACACAGATACGCAGTATTTT	CASTLRVANTDTQYF	many	TRBV11-2	TRBJ2-3	-
TGTGCCAGCAGCTACGGTGGTAGCCCGAGCACCGGGGAGCTGTTTTTT	CASSYGGSPSTGELFF	-	TRBV6-5	TRBJ2-2	-
TGTGCCAGTAGTCCTGATAGGGGGAGAGGTTACGAGCAGTACTTC	CASSPDRGRGYEQYF	-	TRBV28	TRBJ2-7	-
TGTGCCAGCAGCTTAGCAGGGGAACATCAGCCCCAGCATTTT	CASSLAGEHQPQHF	many	TRBV7-6	TRBJ1-5	-
TGTGCCAGCAGCTCCCCCGCGGGTGCGGGTTTGGCGACCCAGTACTTC	CASSSPAGAGLATQYF	-	TRBV7-2	TRBJ2-5	-
TGCAGCTCCCGTGTGTCCCAATCGCAGTATTTT	CSSRVSQSQYF	many	TRBV29-1	TRBJ2-3	-
TGTGCCAGCAGCGGGTACGGCTCCTACGAGCAGTACTTC	CASSGYGSYEQYF	many	TRBV21-1	TRBJ2-7	-
TGTGCCACCAGCAGAACCGGGGATCCTAAACTGAACACCATATATTTT	CATSRTGDPKLNTIYF	few	TRBV15	TRBJ1-3	-
TGTGCCAGCAGTCATATTTTCCGGGACAGGGATCAGCCCCAGCATTTT	CASSHIFRDRDQPQHF	many	TRBV2	TRBJ1-5	TRBD1
TGTGCCAGTAGCGGGGACAGAATCGGGCGGGGGATCTACAATGAGCAGTTCTTC	CASSGDRIGRGIYNEQFF	many	TRBV19	TRBJ2-1	-
TGTGCCAGCTCACCGCAGCACACTGAAGCTTTCTTT	CASSPQHTEAFF	many	TRBV18	TRBJ1-1	-
TGTGCCAGTAGTCGGGGCCGATATGAGCAGTTCTTC	CASSRGRYEQFF	once	TRBV19	TRBJ2-1	-
TGTGCCAGCAGCCCCGGGTCTTACCTAACCCATGAGCAGTTCTTC	CASSPGSYLTHEQFF	few	TRBV6-6	TRBJ2-1	-
TGTGCCAGCAGCTTAACAGGGGCCTCTGGGGCCAACGTCCTGACTTTC	CASSLTGASGANVLTF	many	TRBV7-3	TRBJ2-6	-
TGCAGCGTCAAGGGGGCCGTGGCCACTGAAGCTTTCTTT	CSVKGAVATEAFF	few	TRBV29-1	TRBJ1-1	TRBD1
TGTGCCAGCAGCTTAAGGAGCGCGAACACTGAAGCTTTCTTT	CASSLRSANTEAFF	-	TRBV7-2	TRBJ1-1	-
TGCAGTGCTAGAGATGGGGGCCTCGGGACTCAGACTTCTAGCACAGATACGCAGTATTTT	CSARDGGLGTQTSSTDTQYF	-	TRBV20-1	TRBJ2-3	-
TGCGCCAGCAGTGAGTCGGCAAGGTTTAACGAGCAGTACTTC	CASSESARFNEQYF	many	TRBV10-1	TRBJ2-7	-
TGTGCCAGCAGCCTCGACAGGAAGGAAGCTTTCTTT	CASSLDRKEAFF	many	TRBV11-1	TRBJ1-1	-
TGTGCCAGCAGTCACCCGGGACCCGGGGCTCGACGGACTGAAGCTTTCTTT	CASSHPGPGARRTEAFF	few	TRBV27	TRBJ1-1	-
TGTGCCAGCAGCCCCCTTAGCGGGGATCAAGAGACCCAGTACTTC	CASSPLSGDQETQYF	many	TRBV7-8	TRBJ2-5	TRBD2
TGTGCCAGCAGTTCCGCTAGTGATGAGCAGTTCTTC	CASSSASDEQFF	few	TRBV6-2/TRBV6-3	TRBJ2-1	-
TGCGCCAGCAGCTGGGGACTAGTTCCCTCCTACAATGAGCAGTTCTTC	CASSWGLVPSYNEQFF	-	TRBV5-1	TRBJ2-1	TRBD2
TGTGCCAGCTCACACGACAGGTCCCGGGGTTCCGGCTACACCTTC	CASSHDRSRGSGYTF	many	TRBV18	TRBJ1-2	-
TGTGCCTGGCGACTAGCGGGAGTCCACGAGCAGTACTTC	CAWRLAGVHEQYF	many	TRBV30	TRBJ2-7	TRBD2
TGTGCCAGCAGCTCGTCCCAGGGGTCGAACACTGAAGCTTTCTTT	CASSSSQGSNTEAFF	-	TRBV7-9	TRBJ1-1	-
TGTGCCAGCAGTTACCTGTGGGAGACCCAGTACTTC	CASSYLWETQYF	-	TRBV6-2/TRBV6-3	TRBJ2-5	-
TGTGCCATCAGTGACCCGGTAGGGCTAGCGGGGATCAGTGAGCAGTTCTTC	CAISDPVGLAGISEQFF	-	TRBV10-3	TRBJ2-1	TRBD2
TGCAGTGCTTCCCAGGGTGGTCCCCGTACTGAAGCTTTCTTT	CSASQGGPRTEAFF	many	TRBV20-1	TRBJ1-1	-
TGTGCCAGCAGTAAGGAATATAGCAATCAGCCCCAGCATTTT	CASSKEYSNQPQHF	-	TRBV6-6	TRBJ1-5	-
TGTGCCAGCAGCTTAATACGTTTGGATGGCTACACCTTC	CASSLIRLDGYTF	-	TRBV7-9	TRBJ1-2	-
TGTGCCAGCAGCCGGGACTCAACCAGGACCCAGTACTTC	CASSRDSTRTQYF	-	TRBV7-2	TRBJ2-5	-
TGCAGTGCTAGTTACCAGGGAACACAGCCCCAGCATTTT	CSASYQGTQPQHF	many	TRBV20-1	TRBJ1-5	-
TGTGCCAGCAGCTTAGCATTTGCTAGCGGGAGGGCCGGAGATACGCAGTATTTT	CASSLAFASGRAGDTQYF	few	TRBV7-2	TRBJ2-3	TRBD2
TGCAGCGCCGGACAGGGGACAGATACGCAGTATTTT	CSAGQGTDTQYF	many	TRBV29-1	TRBJ2-3	TRBD1
TGTGCCAGCTCACCACTAGATTCTAACTATGGCTACACCTTC	CASSPLDSNYGYTF	-	TRBV18	TRBJ1-2	-
TGTGCCAGCAGTTGGCGGGGCGGCACAGATACGCAGTATTTT	CASSWRGGTDTQYF	many	TRBV6-6	TRBJ2-3	-
TGTGCCAGCAGAGAGGGACAGGGATTCCCCAACACTGAAGCTTTCTTT	CASREGQGFPNTEAFF	-	TRBV28	TRBJ1-1	TRBD1
TGTGCCAGCAGCCAAGGTCCCTACAATGAGCAGTTCTTC	CASSQGPYNEQFF	many	TRBV4-2	TRBJ2-1	-
TGTGCCAGCAGTTTACCACAGACCCAAGAGACCCAGTACTTC	CASSLPQTQETQYF	many	TRBV12-3/TRBV12-4	TRBJ2-5	-
TGTCCCAGCAGCGCCTCCCGGGGACAGAGTTTCTCTGGGGCCAACGTCCTGACTTTC	CPSSASRGQSFSGANVLTF	-	TRBV9	TRBJ2-6	TRBD1
TGTGCCAGCTCACCGGGACAGGGGCCCCAAAGGGTACAGTACTTC	CASSPGQGPQRVQYF	many	TRBV18	TRBJ2-5	TRBD1
TGTGCCAGCAGGGAGGCGAAGAATGAGCAGTTCTTC	CASREAKNEQFF	many	TRBV2	TRBJ2-1	-
TGTGCCACCAGGTTTTTCGCGGGGAGATTCCAAGAGACCCAGTACTTC	CATRFFAGRFQETQYF	-	TRBV24-1	TRBJ2-5	-
TGTGCCAGCAGTTTACTGACTAGCGGGTATCCCACAGATACGCAGTATTTT	CASSLLTSGYPTDTQYF	many	TRBV27	TRBJ2-3	TRBD2
TGTGCCAGCAGTACGCCCGGACTAGCGAGCAAACGGGGGACCCAGTACTTC	CASSTPGLASKRGTQYF	many	TRBV28	TRBJ2-5	TRBD2
TGCGCCAGCAGCTTGGGCAAACGGGACACCTACCAAGAGACCCAGTACTTC	CASSLGKRDTYQETQYF	few	TRBV5-1	TRBJ2-5	-
TGTGCCAGCAGCCCGATGACTAGCGGGAAAGAGACCCAGTACTTC	CASSPMTSGKETQYF	-	TRBV13	TRBJ2-5	TRBD2
TGTGCCAGTAGTCCTCCCGGGACACTTTTTTACAATGAGCAGTTCTTC	CASSPPGTLFYNEQFF	many	TRBV19	TRBJ2-1	-
TGTGCCAGCAGCGTAGCGAAGGCAGCAACTAATGAAAAACTGTTTTTT	CASSVAKAATNEKLFF	-	TRBV9	TRBJ1-4	-
TGCAGCGTTGCCCGGGGAACCGGGGAGCTGTTTTTT	CSVARGTGELFF	many	TRBV29-1	TRBJ2-2	-
TGTGCCAGCAGTTCTGGCTCGGGGTATGGCTACACCTTC	CASSSGSGYGYTF	many	TRBV28	TRBJ1-2	-
TGCGCCAGCAGCGTGGCCCCTCAGACTAGCGGGAGTAGAGATACGCAGTATTTT	CASSVAPQTSGSRDTQYF	few	TRBV5-1	TRBJ2-3	TRBD2
TGTGCCAGCAGCCTGCGGACTAGAACTTCCTCCTACGAGCAGTACTTC	CASSLRTRTSSYEQYF	many	TRBV7-9	TRBJ2-7	TRBD2